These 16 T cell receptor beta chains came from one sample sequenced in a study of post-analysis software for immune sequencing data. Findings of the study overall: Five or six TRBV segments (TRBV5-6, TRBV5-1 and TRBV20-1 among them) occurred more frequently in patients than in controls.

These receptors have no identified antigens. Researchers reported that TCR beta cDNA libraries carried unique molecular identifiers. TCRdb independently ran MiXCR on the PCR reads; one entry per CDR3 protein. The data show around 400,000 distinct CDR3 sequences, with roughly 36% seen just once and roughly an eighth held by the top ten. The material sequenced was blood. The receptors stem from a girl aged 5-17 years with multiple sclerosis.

This CDR3 reads CASSQEPGYYEQYF. CDR3 nucleotide sequence: TGCGCCAGCAGCCAAGAACCAGGTTATTACGAGCAGTACTTC. V and J are TRBV4-1 and TRBJ2-7; no clear D gene. The CDR3 length is 14 residues. Germline V lookup: CDR1 MGHRA, CDR2 YSYEKL. Trimming pared 0 bases from V and 4 bases from J, leaving 10 bases between.

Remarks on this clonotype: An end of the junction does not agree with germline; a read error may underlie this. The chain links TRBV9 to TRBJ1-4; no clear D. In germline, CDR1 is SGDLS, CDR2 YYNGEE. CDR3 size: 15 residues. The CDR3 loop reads CASSPSGYDNEKRFF. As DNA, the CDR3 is TGTGCCAGCAGCCCTTCGGGGTACGATAATGAAAAACGGTTTTTT.

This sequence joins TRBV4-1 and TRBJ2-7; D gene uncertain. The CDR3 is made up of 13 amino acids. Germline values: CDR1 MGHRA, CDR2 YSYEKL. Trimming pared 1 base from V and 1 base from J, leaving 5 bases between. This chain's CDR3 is CASSQVLSYEQYF. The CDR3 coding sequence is TGCGCCAGCAGCCAAGTTTTATCCTACGAGCAGTACTTC.

The chain's CDR3 is CSAREPGRGYTF. DNA for the CDR3: TGCAGTGCTAGAGAGCCGGGGCGAGGCTACACCTTC. The chain couples TRBV20-1 to TRBJ1-2; tentative D call: TRBD1 (5 bases). Trimming took 0 bases from V and 8 from J, leaving 10 bases between them. CDR3 length: 12 residues. Looked up from germline, CDR1 is DFQATT and CDR2 is SNEGSKA (reference sequence).

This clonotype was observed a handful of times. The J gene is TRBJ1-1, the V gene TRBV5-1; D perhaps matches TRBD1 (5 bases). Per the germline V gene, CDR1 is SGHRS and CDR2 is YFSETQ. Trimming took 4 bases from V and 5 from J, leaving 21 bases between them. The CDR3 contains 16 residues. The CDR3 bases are TGCGCCAGCAGCCTTGGAGAGGGGTCATCCCGGACTGAAGCTTTCTTT. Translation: CASSLGEGSSRTEAFF.

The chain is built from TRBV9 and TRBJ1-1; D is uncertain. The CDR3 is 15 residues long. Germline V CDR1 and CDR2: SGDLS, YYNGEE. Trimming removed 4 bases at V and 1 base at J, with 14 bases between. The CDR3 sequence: CASSPLGRPNTEAFF. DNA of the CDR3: TGTGCCAGCAGCCCTCTAGGACGGCCGAACACTGAAGCTTTCTTT. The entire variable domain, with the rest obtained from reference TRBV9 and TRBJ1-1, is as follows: DSGVTQTPKHLITATGQRVTLRCSPRSGDLSVYWYQQSLDQGLQFLIQYYNGEERAKGNILERFSAQQFPDLHSELNLSSLELGDSALYFCASSPLGRPNTEAFFGQGTRLTVV.

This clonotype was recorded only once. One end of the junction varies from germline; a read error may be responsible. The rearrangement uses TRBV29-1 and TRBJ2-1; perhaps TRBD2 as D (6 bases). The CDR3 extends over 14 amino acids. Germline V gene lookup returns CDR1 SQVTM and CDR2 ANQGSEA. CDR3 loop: CSIEGLHSYNEQFF. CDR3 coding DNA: TGCAGCATTGAGGGACTCCACTCCTACAATGAGCAGTTCTTC.

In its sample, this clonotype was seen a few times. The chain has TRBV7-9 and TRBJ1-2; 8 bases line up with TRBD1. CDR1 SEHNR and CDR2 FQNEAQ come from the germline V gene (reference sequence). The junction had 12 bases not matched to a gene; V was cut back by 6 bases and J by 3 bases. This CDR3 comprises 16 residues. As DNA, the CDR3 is TGTGCCAGCAGACGACAGGGGAAGGAACGGGACTATGGCTACACCTTC. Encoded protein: CASRRQGKERDYGYTF.

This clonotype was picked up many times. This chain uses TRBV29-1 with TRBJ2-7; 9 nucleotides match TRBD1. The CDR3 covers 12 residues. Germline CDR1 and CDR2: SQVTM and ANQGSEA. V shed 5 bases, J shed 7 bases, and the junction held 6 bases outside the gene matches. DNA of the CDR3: TGCAGCGTTACGGGACAGGGTCGGGAGCAGTACTTC. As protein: CSVTGQGREQYF.

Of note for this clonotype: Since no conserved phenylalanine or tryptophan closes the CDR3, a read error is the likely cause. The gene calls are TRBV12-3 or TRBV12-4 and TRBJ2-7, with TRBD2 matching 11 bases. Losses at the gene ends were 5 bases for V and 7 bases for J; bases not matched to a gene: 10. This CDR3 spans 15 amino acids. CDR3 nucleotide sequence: TGTGCCAGCAGTCCTACTAGCGGGGGTGGCGGGGAGCAGTACTGC. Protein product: CASSPTSGGGGEQYC.

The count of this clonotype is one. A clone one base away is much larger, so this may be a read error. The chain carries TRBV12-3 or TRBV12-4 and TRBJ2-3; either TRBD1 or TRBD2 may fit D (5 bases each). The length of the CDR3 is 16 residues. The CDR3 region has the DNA TGTGCCAGCAGCCTGGGGGTCTCAACTCGCACAGATGCGCAGTATTTT. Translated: CASSLGVSTRTDAQYF.

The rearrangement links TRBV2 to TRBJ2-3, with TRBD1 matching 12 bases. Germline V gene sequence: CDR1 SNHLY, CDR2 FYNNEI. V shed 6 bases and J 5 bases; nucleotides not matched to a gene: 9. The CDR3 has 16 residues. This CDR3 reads CASSFPGQGAGDTQYF. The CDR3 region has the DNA TGTGCCAGCAGCTTTCCGGGACAGGGGGCAGGAGATACGCAGTATTTT. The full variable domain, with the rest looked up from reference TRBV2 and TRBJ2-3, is EPEVTQTPSHQVTQMGQEVILRCVPISNHLYFYWYRQILGQKVEFLVSFYNNEISEKSEIFDDQFSVERPDGSNFTLKIRSTKLEDSAMYFCASSFPGQGAGDTQYFGPGTRLTVL.

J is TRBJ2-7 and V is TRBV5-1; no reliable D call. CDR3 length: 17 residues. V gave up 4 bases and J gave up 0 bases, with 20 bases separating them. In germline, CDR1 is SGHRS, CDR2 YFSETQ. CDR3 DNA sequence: TGCGCCAGCAGCCCGACCTGGGCGGTCGGAAGCTCCTACGAGCAGTACTTC. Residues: CASSPTWAVGSSYEQYF.

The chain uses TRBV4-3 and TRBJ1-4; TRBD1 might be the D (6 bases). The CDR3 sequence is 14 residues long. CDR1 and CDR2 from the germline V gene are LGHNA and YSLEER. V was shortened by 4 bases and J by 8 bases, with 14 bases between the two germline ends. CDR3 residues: CASSLYREGEKLFF. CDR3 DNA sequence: TGCGCCAGCAGCCTCTACAGGGAGGGAGAAAAACTGTTTTTT.

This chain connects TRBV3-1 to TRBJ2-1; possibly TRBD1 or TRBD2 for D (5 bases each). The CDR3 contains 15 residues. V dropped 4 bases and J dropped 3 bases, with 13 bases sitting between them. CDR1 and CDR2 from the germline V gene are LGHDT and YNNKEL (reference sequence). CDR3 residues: CASSLPTGHYNEQFF. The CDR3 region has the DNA TGTGCCAGCAGCCTCCCCACGGGGCACTACAATGAGCAGTTCTTC.

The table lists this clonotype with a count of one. CDR3 sequence (DNA): TGTGCCAGCAGGGGTCCCGGCAATCAGCCCCAGCATTTT. Amino acids: CASRGPGNQPQHF. V and J are TRBV6-6 and TRBJ1-5; the D is unclear. V lost 6 bases and J lost 2, with 8 bases in between. Germline CDR1 reads MNHNY; CDR2 reads SVGAGI (reference sequence). The CDR3 runs to 13 residues.